This entry lists 19 T cell receptor beta chains sequenced from one sample in a study of blood T cell repertoires in COVID-19. The table came from immunoSEQ multiplex PCR; TCRdb's copy has only in-frame clones and leaves some out. Here the sample spans fewer than 350,000 clones, 70% to 90% being singletons. Sequenced sample: PBMCs or T cells enriched from blood (not recorded which). These receptors originate from a woman in her forties who had recovered from COVID-19.

The CDR3 nucleotides are TGTGCCAGCAGCTTACACGGACAGGGGGTTGGAGAGCAGTACTTC. Amino acid sequence: CASSLHGQGVGEQYF. The rearrangement uses TRBV13 and TRBJ2-7, with 10 nucleotides matching TRBD1. Germline loops: CDR1 PRHDT, CDR2 FYEKMQ (reference sequence). Trimming removed 2 bases from V and 7 bases from J; junction bases left unmatched: 8. There are 15 residues in the CDR3.

The rearrangement joins TRBV7-2 to TRBJ2-7, with TRBD2 identical over 10 bases. The CDR3 extends over 16 amino acids. CDR1 is SGHTA, CDR2 FQGNSA, per germline. Unmatched junction bases numbered 6, after V lost 1 base and J lost 3 bases. The CDR3 DNA sequence: TGTGCCAGCAGCTTAGGTGCTAGCGGGAGCCGCTACGAGCAGTACTTC. Translated, it gives CASSLGASGSRYEQYF.

V and J are TRBV11-2 and TRBJ2-7; D gene unclear. Between the trimmed V and J ends, which lost 2 bases and 6 bases, there was a span of 5 bases. Germline V gives CDR1 SGHAT, CDR2 FQNNGV. This CDR3 comprises 11 residues. CDR3 protein: CASSLSVEQYF. CDR3 coding DNA: TGTGCCAGCAGCTTAAGCGTCGAGCAGTACTTC.

Details on this clone: The junction shows a germline mismatch at one end, possibly a read error. The chain combines TRBV6-5 with TRBJ1-1, with 8 bases identical to TRBD1. CDR1 is MNHEY, CDR2 SVGAGI, per germline. There are 15 residues in the CDR3. DNA for the CDR3: TGTGCCGGCAGGACTATGGGACAGGTGAACACTGAAGCTTTCTTT. This gives the protein CAGRTMGQVNTEAFF.

This clone was detected once. The CDR3 here is CASTGDGANYGYTF. DNA of the CDR3: TGTGCCAGCACGGGGGACGGAGCTAACTATGGCTACACCTTC. The chain recombines TRBV7-2 with TRBJ1-2; D is perhaps TRBD1 (5 bases). Trimming took off 7 bases at V and 0 bases at J, with 12 bases between the two ends. The CDR3 is 14 residues long. Germline loops: CDR1 SGHTA, CDR2 FQGNSA. Supplemented by reference TRBV7-2 and TRBJ1-2, the full variable domain reads GAGVSQSPSNKVTEKGKDVELRCDPISGHTALYWYRQSLGQGLEFLIYFQGNSAPDKSGLPSDRFSAERTGGSVSTLTIQRTQQEDSAVYLCASTGDGANYGYTFGSGTRLTVV.

This chain connects TRBV7-8 to TRBJ2-7, with TRBD2 as a possible D gene (6 bases). The CDR3 sequence is 17 residues long. In germline, CDR1 is SGHVS, CDR2 FQNEAQ. Trimming pared 6 bases from V and 0 bases from J, leaving 21 bases between. CDR3 residues: CASSLTSGLQNSYEQYF. In DNA form, the CDR3 reads TGTGCCAGCAGTCTTACTTCGGGACTCCAGAACTCCTACGAGCAGTACTTC.

This clone was seen a single time. The rearrangement joins TRBV15 to TRBJ1-4; D might be TRBD1 (5 bases). Per the germline V gene, CDR1 is LNHNV and CDR2 is YYDKDF (reference sequence). This CDR3 contains 19 residues. With 0 bases removed from V and 3 bases from J, the gap between germline ends came to 20 bases. CDR3 in DNA: TGTGCCACCAGCAGAGATTTGGGCAGCCTTGGGGCCTCTAATGAAAAACTGTTTTTT. Translating gives CATSRDLGSLGASNEKLFF.

This clone is a singleton in its sample. The CDR3 region is CASSGLAAPSYEQYF. Written as DNA, the CDR3 is TGTGCCAGCAGTGGGCTAGCTGCCCCCTCCTACGAGCAGTACTTC. This sequence joins TRBV2 and TRBJ2-7; D might be TRBD2 (5 bases). From germline, CDR1 is SNHLY and CDR2 FYNNEI. Trimming stripped 4 bases from V and 0 bases from J, with 13 bases between. The CDR3 consists of 15 residues.

The chain has TRBV10-1 and TRBJ2-7; 10 nucleotides match TRBD1. Germline V gene sequence: CDR1 WNHNN, CDR2 SYGVQD (reference sequence). The J segment lost 1 base and the V segment lost 7 bases, leaving 10 bases of the junction unmatched. This CDR3 is 16 amino acids long. Here the CDR3 DNA reads TGCGCCAGCAATCTAACCGGGACAGGGGATTCCTACGAGCAGTACTTC. It codes for CASNLTGTGDSYEQYF.

V usage is TRBV2 and J usage is TRBJ2-7, with D tentatively TRBD2 (6 bases). Trimming took 0 bases from V and 0 from J, leaving 12 bases between them. This CDR3 region has 16 residues. The germline gives CDR1 SNHLY, CDR2 FYNNEI. The CDR3 DNA reads TGTGCCAGCAGTGAAGCGGGACTGATGAGCTCCTACGAGCAGTACTTC. Translating it yields CASSEAGLMSSYEQYF.

The rearrangement joins TRBV5-4 to TRBJ2-1; D unclear. Looked up from germline, CDR1 is SGHNT and CDR2 is YYREEE (reference sequence). CDR3 length equals 13 residues. Trimming took 4 bases from V and 14 from J, leaving 19 bases between them. CDR3 sequence (DNA): TGTGCCAGCAGCCACGATCCTAGTTTCAGCGAGTTCTTC. Translated, it gives CASSHDPSFSEFF.

The genes are TRBV5-1 and TRBJ2-1; 12 positions agree with TRBD2. The V gene's germline CDR1 is SGHRS and CDR2 YFSETQ. The V and J ends lost 7 bases and 6 bases, in that order; junction bases with no gene match: 8. The CDR3 sequence is 15 residues long. CDR3 DNA sequence: TGCGCCAGCGCCCCCCCTAGCGGGAGGGGCAATGAGCAGTTCTTC. Translated, it gives CASAPPSGRGNEQFF.

The rearrangement links TRBV30 to TRBJ1-4; 7 bases line up with TRBD1. The CDR3 sequence is 15 residues long. The germline V gene has CDR1 GTSNPN and CDR2 SVGIG (reference sequence). With 3 bases clipped from V and 4 bases from J, the junction kept 8 bases outside the gene matches. The CDR3 region is CAWSLRGLSNEKLFF. CDR3 coding DNA: TGTGCCTGGAGCCTAAGGGGGCTTAGTAATGAAAAACTGTTTTTT.

The J gene is TRBJ2-1, the V gene TRBV24-1, with 9 positions matching TRBD2. J lost 8 bases, V lost 9 bases, and 22 bases had no gene match. The CDR3 sequence is 18 residues long. Germline values: CDR1 KGHDR, CDR2 SFDVKD. The CDR3 DNA follows: TGTGCCACCGGGACGACAGGCCCGGGGGCGGGAGGGGGCTATGAGCAGTTCTTC. It specifies CATGTTGPGAGGGYEQFF.

The rearrangement joins TRBV29-1 to TRBJ1-4, with 10 bases matching TRBD1. Germline V gene lookup returns CDR1 SQVTM and CDR2 ANQGSEA. With V trimmed by 7 bases and J by 8 bases, 4 bases remained unmatched. The CDR3 has 12 amino acids. The CDR3 here is CSDGQGGEKLFF. The CDR3 DNA sequence: TGCAGCGATGGACAGGGGGGCGAAAAACTGTTTTTT.

V usage is TRBV7-2 and J usage is TRBJ2-3; weak D call: TRBD1 (5 bases). V was trimmed by 1 base and J by 4 bases, leaving 6 bases between them. This CDR3 comprises 13 residues. The germline CDR1 and CDR2 sequences are SGHTA and FQGNSA. CDR3 in DNA: TGTGCCAGCAGCTTAGTGGGGCCAGATACGCAGTATTTT. Translation: CASSLVGPDTQYF.

This clone was recorded only once. The V and J genes are TRBV28 and TRBJ1-1, with D possibly being TRBD1 (6 bases). CDR3 length: 15 amino acids. CDR1 and CDR2 (germline): MDHEN, SYDVKM. The ends were cut back, 6 bases at V and 1 base at J, with 15 bases in the middle. The chain's CDR3 is CASSAHRETNTEAFF. The CDR3 nucleotides read TGTGCCAGCAGCGCACACAGGGAGACGAACACTGAAGCTTTCTTT.

This chain joins TRBV7-9 and TRBJ2-1, with TRBD2 matching over 8 bases. The CDR3 has 14 residues. With V trimmed by 0 bases and J by 8 bases, 3 bases remained unmatched. Germline CDR1 is SEHNR and CDR2 is FQNEAQ (reference sequence). CDR3 in amino acids: CASSLAGLAYEQFF. In DNA, the CDR3 is TGTGCCAGCAGCTTAGCAGGACTAGCCTATGAGCAGTTCTTC.

The V call is TRBV19, the J call TRBJ2-3; 7 positions match TRBD1. The CDR3 loop spans 16 amino acids. Germline trimming cut 5 bases from V and 2 bases from J; bases unmatched to any gene: 10. CDR1 is LNHDA and CDR2 is SQIVND in the germline V gene (reference sequence). CDR3 coding DNA: TGTGCCAGTAGTGGGCGCCCGGGACAGATCACAGATACGCAGTATTTT. Its protein product is CASSGRPGQITDTQYF.